The subject of this entry is one T cell receptor beta chain. Its antigen remains unidentified. This sample is part of a study of cytomegalovirus exposure and HLA in healthy donors. CDR1 and CDR2 from the germline V gene are SGHRS and YFSETQ. The CDR3 length is 12 residues. V shed 5 bases and J shed 2 bases, with 7 bases lying between them. Study-wide points: Reports described diagnosis of cytomegalovirus status by the classifier as highly specific and sensitive. Later analysis identified 16,000 or so TCR beta sequences associated with HLA alleles, using a false discovery rate threshold of 0.05.

PCR was performed using 60 Vbeta and 13 Jbeta primers. Using immunoSEQ multiplex PCR, the repertoire was profiled, and TCRdb retains in-frame clones only, with some absent. The sample has 150,000 to 180,000 clones; about four fifths are singletons. This TCR was recovered from a man between 18 and 29 years old in good health and CMV-seronegative. The sequencing sample was made of PBMCs. V is TRBV5-1 and J is TRBJ1-2; D call uncertain. Here the CDR3 reads CASSGENYGYTF. DNA of the CDR3: TGCGCCAGCAGTGGGGAGAACTATGGCTACACCTTC. Looking up the rest from reference TRBV5-1 and TRBJ1-2 gives the full variable domain: KAGVTQTPRYLIKTRGQQVTLSCSPISGHRSVSWYQQTPGQGLQFLFEYFSETQRNKGNFPGRFSGRQFSNSRSEMNVSTLELGDSALYLCASSGENYGYTFGSGTRLTVV.